Each of the 14 T cell receptor beta chains below was sequenced from the same sample in a study of T cell repertoires in cytomegalovirus infection. TCRdb used MiXCR to reprocess the reads, holding one entry per CDR3 protein. The repertoire holds roughly 310,000 distinct CDR3 sequences, with 25% to 30% as singletons. Their recognized antigens are unknown. Source: cultured PBMCs, taken from culture after CMV antigen stimulation. The origin of the receptors is a human donor in good health (CMV status not recorded). Some clones in this sample may be carry-over from other donors' samples.

The V call is TRBV7-8, the J call TRBJ1-5; D is ambiguous. With 0 bases removed from V and 6 bases from J, the gap between germline ends came to 15 bases. The CDR3 is made up of 16 amino acids. In germline, CDR1 is SGHVS, CDR2 FQNEAQ. The CDR3 DNA is TGTGCCAGCAGCTTAGCGAGAGTAGGGCCAGGTCAGCCCCAGCATTTT. It encodes CASSLARVGPGQPQHF. The full variable domain, its missing parts supplied by reference TRBV7-8 and TRBJ1-5, is GAGVSQSPRYKVAKRGQDVALRCDPISGHVSLFWYQQALGQGPEFLTYFQNEAQLDKSGLPSDRFFAERPEGSVSTLKIQRTQQEDSAVYLCASSLARVGPGQPQHFGDGTRLSIL.

In this sample, this clonotype turned up a few times. The V gene is TRBV11-2, the J gene TRBJ2-7; D is ambiguous. Germline values: CDR1 SGHAT, CDR2 FQNNGV. Trimming removed 5 bases from V and 1 base from J, with 15 bases in between. This CDR3 has 15 residues. DNA for the CDR3: TGTGCCAGCAGCATAGTACCCTCAGTTTCCTACGAGCAGTACTTC. This encodes CASSIVPSVSYEQYF.

V usage is TRBV5-4 and J usage is TRBJ2-2, with D possibly being TRBD1 (6 bases). This CDR3 contains 19 residues. V lost 4 bases, J lost 2 bases, and 24 bases lay in between. CDR1 SGHNT and CDR2 YYREEE come from the germline V gene (reference sequence). The CDR3 DNA reads TGTGCCAGCAGCCCCTCAGGGGTGAAGGGGCGTAGAAACACCGGGGAGCTGTTTTTT. Translation gives CASSPSGVKGRRNTGELFF.

This clonotype was detected a few times. This chain uses TRBV10-3 with TRBJ1-2, with 10 bases identical to TRBD1. The V segment lost 10 bases and the J segment 6 bases; nucleotides outside the gene matches: 8. The CDR3 sequence is 13 residues long. Germline V lookup: CDR1 ENHRY, CDR2 SYGVKD. The CDR3 loop is CATSGQGIDGYTF. The CDR3 DNA is TGTGCCACCTCGGGACAGGGGATCGATGGCTACACCTTC.

The chain links TRBV15 to TRBJ1-5; D is perhaps TRBD1 (5 bases). Germline CDR1 is LNHNV and CDR2 is YYDKDF (reference sequence). V was cut by 0 bases and J by 7 bases, with 7 bases left in between. The CDR3 has 13 amino acids. The CDR3 protein is CATSRDGGQPQHF. The CDR3 bases are TGTGCCACCAGCAGAGATGGGGGACAGCCCCAGCATTTT.

This rearrangement joins TRBV20-1 to TRBJ1-3, with D hard to call. V lost 0 bases and J 0 bases, leaving 3 bases between the germline ends. Looked up from germline, CDR1 is DFQATT and CDR2 is SNEGSKA (reference sequence). The CDR3 has 13 residues. The CDR3 DNA sequence: TGCAGTGCTAGAGACAGCTCTGGAAACACCATATATTTT. As protein: CSARDSSGNTIYF.

The V and J genes are TRBV7-9 and TRBJ1-5; 7 bases are shared with TRBD1. This CDR3 spans 15 amino acids. The germline gives CDR1 SEHNR, CDR2 FQNEAQ (reference sequence). Losses at the gene ends were 1 base for V and 3 bases for J; bases not matched to a gene: 3. CDR3 DNA sequence: TGTGCCAGCAGCTTAGGGGACAGCTCCAATCAGCCCCAGCATTTT. Its protein is CASSLGDSSNQPQHF.

Remarks on this clonotype: A junction end diverges from the germline sequence, so it may reflect a read error. The chain employs TRBV19 and TRBJ1-5; D might be TRBD1 (5 bases). The germline CDR1 and CDR2 sequences are LNHDA and SQIVND (reference sequence). The CDR3 is 15 amino acids. The CDR3 sequence: CASSRITGFNQPKHF. The CDR3 DNA reads TGTGCCAGTAGCCGTATTACAGGTTTCAATCAGCCCAAGCATTTT.

The sample holds a few counts of this clonotype. J is TRBJ2-1 and V is TRBV6-2 or TRBV6-3; a possible D gene is TRBD1 (6 bases). Germline loops: CDR1 MNHEY, CDR2 SVGEGT. V was pared by 4 bases and J by 0 bases, with 13 bases between. The CDR3 loop spans 16 amino acids. CDR3 protein: CASSSSRGSSYNEQFF. CDR3 nucleotides: TGTGCCAGCAGTTCCTCCAGGGGAAGCTCCTACAATGAGCAGTTCTTC.

The rearrangement links TRBV7-8 to TRBJ2-3; D is uncertain. Deletions cut 4 bases from V and 6 bases from J, with 23 bases between. Germline CDR1 and CDR2: SGHVS and FQNEAQ. The CDR3 totals 17 residues. CDR3 sequence: CASSSRSEWYQEDTQYF. The CDR3 DNA reads as TGTGCCAGCAGCTCCAGGTCCGAGTGGTATCAGGAGGATACGCAGTATTTT.

In this sample, this clonotype turned up a few times. The chain has TRBV12-3 or TRBV12-4 and TRBJ1-1; TRBD1 matches 8 bases. The CDR3 is 16 residues long. The J segment lost 0 bases and the V segment lost 7 bases, leaving 10 bases of the junction unmatched. CDR3: CASNPSRDRLNTEAFF. Here the CDR3 DNA reads TGTGCCAGCAATCCCTCCCGGGACAGGCTGAACACTGAAGCTTTCTTT.

This clonotype was observed a handful of times. The chain combines TRBV7-9 with TRBJ2-4; no clear D gene. Trimming cost V 5 bases and J 0 bases, with 11 bases left between them. Germline V gene lookup returns CDR1 SEHNR and CDR2 FQNEAQ (reference sequence). The CDR3 loop spans 15 amino acids. CDR3 coding DNA: TGTGCCAGCAGCGGAAGGAGTCGAGCCAAAAACATTCAGTACTTC. Translation: CASSGRSRAKNIQYF.

This clonotype was counted a few times. V is TRBV7-2 and J is TRBJ1-5, with D tentatively TRBD1 (5 bases). Per germline, CDR1 SGHTA and CDR2 FQGNSA. This CDR3 is built from 13 residues. The germline V and J ends were trimmed by 2 bases and 7 bases, with 9 bases remaining between them. The DNA of the CDR3 is TGTGCCAGCAGCTTAAGGGGCGGCCAGCCCCAGCATTTT. It yields the protein CASSLRGGQPQHF.

Comments on this clonotype: Possible read error: a much larger clone is one base away. This rearrangement joins TRBV7-3 to TRBJ1-2; possibly TRBD1 for D (5 bases). There are 16 residues in the CDR3. Germline loops: CDR1 SGHTA, CDR2 FQGTGA. CDR3 in DNA: TGTACCAGCAGCTCCGGCGGGGCGGAACGCAACTATGGCTACACCTTC. Amino acids: CTSSSGGAERNYGYTF.